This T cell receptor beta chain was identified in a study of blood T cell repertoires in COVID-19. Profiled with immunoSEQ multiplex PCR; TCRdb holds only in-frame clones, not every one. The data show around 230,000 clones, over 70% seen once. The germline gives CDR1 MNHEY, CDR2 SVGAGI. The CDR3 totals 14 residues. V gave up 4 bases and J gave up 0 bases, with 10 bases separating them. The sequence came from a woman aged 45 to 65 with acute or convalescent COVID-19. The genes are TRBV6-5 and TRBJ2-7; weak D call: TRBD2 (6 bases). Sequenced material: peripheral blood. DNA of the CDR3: TGTGCCAGCAGTTGGACCGGGAGCTCCTACGAGCAGTACTTC. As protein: CASSWTGSSYEQYF.